This T cell receptor (beta chain) was documented in a study of shared clonotypes between healthy human individuals. Background on the study: Each donor's CD8 memory used one plate, CD8 naive two, each CD4 subset three.

The method was immunoSEQ multiplex PCR; TCRdb's version includes in-frame clones alone and lacks a portion of them. The sample includes 2 million to 3 million clones, roughly 93% seen only once; the top ten take roughly 0.39%. CDR3 size: 16 residues. The germline V gene has CDR1 MGHDK and CDR2 SYGVNS. With 4 bases removed from V and 0 bases from J, the gap between germline ends came to 16 bases. This clone was seen once. Specimen: naive CD4+ T cells from PBMCs. Documented subset: CD45RA+ positively selected. The genes are TRBV25-1 and TRBJ2-7; perhaps TRBD2 as D (6 bases). The TCR sequence derives from a man aged 18 to 30 in good health. Some clones in this sample may be carry-over from other donors' samples. DNA for the CDR3: TGTGCCAGCAGTGCCCTCAACGGAGGGCACTCCTACGAGCAGTACTTC. Its translation is CASSALNGGHSYEQYF.